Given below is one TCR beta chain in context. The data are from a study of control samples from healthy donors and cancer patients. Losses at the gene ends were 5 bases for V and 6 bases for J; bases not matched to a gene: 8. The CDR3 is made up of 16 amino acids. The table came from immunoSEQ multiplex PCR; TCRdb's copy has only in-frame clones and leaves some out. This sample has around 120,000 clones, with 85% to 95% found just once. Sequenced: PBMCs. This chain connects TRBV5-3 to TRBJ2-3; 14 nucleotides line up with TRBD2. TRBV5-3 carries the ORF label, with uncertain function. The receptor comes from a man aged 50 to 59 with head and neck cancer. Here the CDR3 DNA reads TGTGCCAGAAGACGGACTAGCGGGGGGTCTGTCGATACGCAGTATTTT. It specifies CARRRTSGGSVDTQYF.